This TCR beta chain was found in a study of identical twins. Study-level points and caveats: Invariant MAIT and iNKT cells could partly confound zero-insertion analyses.

TCRdb recomputed calls from the 5' RACE reads with MiXCR, one row per CDR3 protein. The sample lists nearly 900,000 distinct CDR3 sequences, 9% to 15% occurring once. Healthy Caucasian individuals made up all the donors. Comments on this clonotype: The antigen is unknown.

Germline V gene data show CDR1 as MGHDK and CDR2 as SYGVNS. The CDR3 contains 17 residues. The V end lost 5 bases, the J end lost 3 bases, and 19 bases lay between the germline ends. These data are also associated with another study on yellow fever vaccine responses in identical twins.

This chain connects TRBV25-1 to TRBJ1-4; a weak D match, TRBD1 (6 bases). Sequencing was carried out using PBMCs. This TCR derives from a woman aged 18-29 years in good health. The CDR3, as DNA: TGTGCCAGCAGTAGGACAGAGGTTACAGTTGCTAATGAAAAACTGTTTTTT. Residues: CASSRTEVTVANEKLFF.